The 19 T cell receptor beta chains reported below all come from one sample, sequenced in a study of T cell responses to AZD1222 COVID-19 vaccine. Here immunoSEQ multiplex PCR was the method, and the copy in TCRdb shows in-frame clones only, minus some. Among about 110,000 clones, approximately 92% were seen once, and the ten largest hold roughly 2.7%. Sequences were derived from peripheral blood, sampled 28 days after the second AZD1222 dose. The source of these receptors is an adult who received the AZD1222 COVID-19 vaccine.

The chain uses TRBV7-2 and TRBJ1-4, with a tentative D call TRBD1 (5 bases). The V and J ends lost 1 base and 6 bases respectively, with 12 bases between them. Germline values: CDR1 SGHTA, CDR2 FQGNSA. The CDR3 covers 15 residues. CDR3 amino acids: CASSLGPAGDEKLFF. The CDR3 DNA follows: TGTGCCAGCAGCTTAGGCCCGGCGGGGGATGAAAAACTGTTTTTT.

The genes are TRBV11-3 and TRBJ1-1, with 9 bases identical to TRBD1. Losses at the gene ends were 4 bases for V and 5 bases for J; bases not matched to a gene: 5. Germline lookup yields CDR1 SGHNT and CDR2 YENEEA. CDR3 length: 14 amino acids. The CDR3, as DNA: TGTGCCAGCAGCTCGGACAGGGGAGCGACTGAAGCTTTCTTT. Translation: CASSSDRGATEAFF.

V and J are TRBV7-2 and TRBJ2-1; possibly TRBD2 for D (6 bases). Trimming took off 5 bases at V and 3 bases at J, with 17 bases between the two ends. CDR1 SGHTA and CDR2 FQGNSA come from the germline V gene. The CDR3 spans 16 residues. The CDR3 coding sequence is TGTGCCAGCAGCCCAGCCGGGGGACTTATCTACAATGAGCAGTTCTTC. This translates into CASSPAGGLIYNEQFF.

The chain carries TRBV7-9 and TRBJ2-1; possibly TRBD1 for D (5 bases). Trimming left V 5 bases short and J 12 bases short, with 17 bases between. The CDR3 is made up of 13 amino acids. Germline V lookup: CDR1 SEHNR, CDR2 FQNEAQ (reference sequence). The CDR3 sequence is CASSPSTGFPQFF. The CDR3 DNA reads TGTGCCAGCAGCCCCTCTACAGGTTTCCCGCAGTTCTTC.

The V call is TRBV6-1, the J call TRBJ2-3, with 8 nucleotides matching TRBD2. V trimming: 1 base; J trimming: 0 bases; junction bases outside the gene matches: 6. This CDR3 region has 17 residues. Germline CDR1 and CDR2: MNHNS and SASEGT. The CDR3 protein is CASSEGQLAASTDTQYF. The CDR3, as DNA: TGTGCCAGCAGTGAAGGACAACTAGCGGCAAGCACAGATACGCAGTATTTT.

The J gene is TRBJ2-7, the V gene TRBV9; D is possibly TRBD2 (6 bases). Trimming took off 5 bases at V and 6 bases at J, with 18 bases between the two ends. The CDR3 is 14 residues long. Germline assignment: CDR1 SGDLS and CDR2 YYNGEE. The CDR3 sequence is CASSSTGLGGEQYF. DNA of the CDR3: TGTGCCAGCAGTTCCACCGGCCTCGGGGGCGAGCAGTACTTC.

V is TRBV5-6 and J is TRBJ1-3; no clear D. The CDR3 runs 12 residues. Trimming took off 7 bases at V and 3 bases at J, with 8 bases between the two ends. Germline V gives CDR1 SGHDT, CDR2 YYEEEE. The chain's CDR3 is CASLSSGNTIYF. CDR3 DNA: TGTGCCAGCCTCTCGAGTGGAAACACCATATATTTT.

The table lists this clone with a count of one. The rearrangement links TRBV7-9 to TRBJ1-3; D ambiguous. Germline loops: CDR1 SEHNR, CDR2 FQNEAQ (reference sequence). The germline V and J ends were trimmed by 5 bases and 0 bases, with 11 bases remaining between them. CDR3 size: 15 residues. DNA of the CDR3: TGTGCCAGCAGCCAGGTTGGGGTCTCTGGAAACACCATATATTTT. Amino acid sequence: CASSQVGVSGNTIYF. The whole variable domain, filled in from reference TRBV7-9 and TRBJ1-3, reads DTGVSQNPRHKITKRGQNVTFRCDPISEHNRLYWYRQTLGQGPEFLTYFQNEAQLEKSRLLSDRFSAERPKGSFSTLEIQRTEQGDSAMYLCASSQVGVSGNTIYFGEGSWLTVV.

A few counts support this clone. This chain uses TRBV7-8 with TRBJ2-1, with 8 bases that match TRBD1. Germline-derived CDR1 and CDR2 are SGHVS and FQNEAQ. This CDR3 spans 15 amino acids. With 5 bases clipped from V and 3 bases from J, the junction kept 6 bases outside the gene matches. The CDR3 here is CASSPGQGYYNEQFF. DNA of the CDR3: TGTGCCAGCAGCCCCGGACAGGGTTACTACAATGAGCAGTTCTTC.

The V gene is TRBV10-3, the J gene TRBJ2-5; TRBD1 is a possible D gene (5 bases). The germline V gene encodes CDR1 ENHRY and CDR2 SYGVKD. Trimming removed 0 bases from V and 2 bases from J, with 7 bases in between. The CDR3 sequence is 14 residues long. CDR3 protein: CAISESAGQETQYF. The CDR3 DNA sequence: TGTGCCATCAGTGAGTCGGCAGGGCAAGAGACCCAGTACTTC.

This clone was detected once. This sample includes further DNA sequences coding for the same CDR3. This rearrangement joins TRBV18 to TRBJ1-1; D is unclear. The germline CDR1 and CDR2 sequences are KGHSH and LQKENI. There are 14 residues in the CDR3. The V end lost 2 bases, the J end lost 1 base, and 8 bases lay between the germline ends. CDR3 in DNA: TGTGCCAGCTCACCAACGACGGGGAACACTGAAGCTTTCTTT. It translates to CASSPTTGNTEAFF.

The chain carries TRBV6-1 and TRBJ1-3; D is unresolved. Germline V CDR1 and CDR2: MNHNS, SASEGT. Trimming stripped 3 bases from V and 2 bases from J, with 8 bases between. The CDR3 consists of 14 residues. The CDR3: CASSDPPAGNTIYF. DNA for the CDR3: TGTGCCAGCAGTGACCCCCCGGCTGGAAACACCATATATTTT.

The chain carries TRBV24-1 and TRBJ2-3; 8 bases line up with TRBD2. This CDR3 comprises 14 residues. The germline V gene has CDR1 KGHDR and CDR2 SFDVKD. The ends lost 7 bases at V and 6 bases at J; junction bases unmatched: 8. The CDR3 region is CATRTSGIRDTQYF. CDR3 DNA: TGTGCCACCAGAACTAGCGGTATCAGGGATACGCAGTATTTT.

V is TRBV27 and J is TRBJ2-7, with 7 bases that match TRBD2. Germline V gene data show CDR1 as MNHEY and CDR2 as SMNVEV (reference sequence). V gave up 7 bases and J gave up 2 bases; unmatched junction bases: 5. The CDR3 has 13 amino acids. CDR3 sequence reads: CASTGGLPYEQYF. DNA of the CDR3: TGTGCCAGCACCGGGGGACTACCCTACGAGCAGTACTTC.

V is TRBV4-2 and J is TRBJ2-3, with TRBD2 as a possible D gene (5 bases). The CDR3 covers 17 residues. V gave up 0 bases and J gave up 2 bases, with 15 bases separating them. The V gene's germline CDR1 is LGHNA and CDR2 YNFKEQ. CDR3: CASSQDGTGSLTDTQYF. The CDR3 bases are TGTGCCAGCAGCCAAGATGGAACGGGGTCCCTCACAGATACGCAGTATTTT.

The chain is built from TRBV18 and TRBJ2-1, with D perhaps given as TRBD1 or TRBD2 (5 bases each). Germline V gene lookup returns CDR1 KGHSH and CDR2 LQKENI. CDR3 length: 13 amino acids. With 3 bases removed from V and 9 bases from J, the gap between germline ends came to 12 bases. CDR3 coding DNA: TGTGCCAGCTCACCCCCGGGACCTGGTGAGCAGTTCTTC. Its translation: CASSPPGPGEQFF. Based on the CDR3 plus reference TRBV18 and TRBJ2-1, the full variable domain is NAGVMQNPRHLVRRRGQEARLRCSPMKGHSHVYWYRQLPEEGLKFMVYLQKENIIDESGMPKERFSAEFPKEGPSILRIQQVVRGDSAAYFCASSPPGPGEQFFGPGTRLTVL.

The chain carries TRBV5-5 and TRBJ1-4, with 9 bases that match TRBD1. V shed 0 bases and J 7 bases; nucleotides not matched to a gene: 4. CDR1 is SGHKS and CDR2 is YYEKEE in the germline V gene (reference sequence). This CDR3 has 15 residues. CDR3 nucleotide sequence: TGTGCCAGCAGCTTGGGACAGGGGGTAGGTGAAAAACTGTTTTTT. Translating gives CASSLGQGVGEKLFF.

This clone was picked up a small number of times. Different DNA sequences within this sample yield the same CDR3. The chain uses TRBV12-3 or TRBV12-4 and TRBJ2-5, with 7 nucleotides matching TRBD2. V trimming: 3 bases; J trimming: 2 bases; junction bases outside the gene matches: 0. The CDR3 has 13 residues. DNA of the CDR3: TGTGCCAGCAGTTTGGGGGGGCAAGAGACCCAGTACTTC. This sequence encodes CASSLGGQETQYF.

The V gene is TRBV5-1, the J gene TRBJ1-1, with 7 nucleotides matching TRBD1. Trimming at V came to 0 bases and at J to 2 bases, leaving 7 bases not matched to a gene. The germline V gene encodes CDR1 SGHRS and CDR2 YFSETQ. CDR3 size: 16 residues. CDR3 coding DNA: TGCGCCAGCAGCTTGGCACCGGGACAGATAAACACTGAAGCTTTCTTT. Its protein product is CASSLAPGQINTEAFF. Drawing the rest from reference TRBV5-1 and TRBJ1-1, the complete variable domain is KAGVTQTPRYLIKTRGQQVTLSCSPISGHRSVSWYQQTPGQGLQFLFEYFSETQRNKGNFPGRFSGRQFSNSRSEMNVSTLELGDSALYLCASSLAPGQINTEAFFGQGTRLTVV.